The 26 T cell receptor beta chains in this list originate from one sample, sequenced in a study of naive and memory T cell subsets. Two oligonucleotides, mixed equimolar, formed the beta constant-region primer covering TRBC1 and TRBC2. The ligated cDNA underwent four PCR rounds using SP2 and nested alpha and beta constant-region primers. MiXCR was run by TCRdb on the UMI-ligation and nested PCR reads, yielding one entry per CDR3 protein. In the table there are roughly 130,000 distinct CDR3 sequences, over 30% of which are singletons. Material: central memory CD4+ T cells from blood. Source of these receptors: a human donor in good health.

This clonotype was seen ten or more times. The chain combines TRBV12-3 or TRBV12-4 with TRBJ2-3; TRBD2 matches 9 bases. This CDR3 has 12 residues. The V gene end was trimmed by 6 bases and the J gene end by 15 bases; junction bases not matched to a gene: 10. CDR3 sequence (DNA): TGTGCCAGCAGCCCTGGCGGCGGGAGGGCATATTTT. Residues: CASSPGGGRAYF.

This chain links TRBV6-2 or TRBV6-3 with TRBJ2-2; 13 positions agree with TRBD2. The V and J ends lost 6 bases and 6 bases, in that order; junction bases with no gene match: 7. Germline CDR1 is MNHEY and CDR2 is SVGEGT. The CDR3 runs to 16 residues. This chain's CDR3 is CASRSLAGGVAGELFF. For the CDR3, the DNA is TGTGCCAGCAGGTCACTAGCGGGAGGGGTTGCCGGGGAGCTGTTTTTT.

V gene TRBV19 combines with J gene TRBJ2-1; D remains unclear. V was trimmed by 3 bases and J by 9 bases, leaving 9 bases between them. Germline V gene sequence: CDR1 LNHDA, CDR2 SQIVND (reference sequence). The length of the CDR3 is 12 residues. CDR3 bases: TGTGCCAGTAGTATTGGGGTAGGTGAGCAGTTCTTC. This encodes CASSIGVGEQFF. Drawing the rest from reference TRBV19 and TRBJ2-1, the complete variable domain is DGGITQSPKYLFRKEGQNVTLSCEQNLNHDAMYWYRQDPGQGLRLIYYSQIVNDFQKGDIAEGYSVSREKKESFPLTVTSAQKNPTAFYLCASSIGVGEQFFGPGTRLTVL.

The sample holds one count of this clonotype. Written as DNA, the CDR3 is TGTGCCAGCAATCCGGGGACAGGTGGGGATCAGCCCCAGCATTTT. It encodes CASNPGTGGDQPQHF. The J gene is TRBJ1-5, the V gene TRBV6-1; 8 bases line up with TRBD1. CDR1 and CDR2 from the germline V gene are MNHNS and SASEGT. Trimming at V came to 7 bases and at J to 5 bases, leaving 10 bases not matched to a gene. The CDR3 loop spans 15 amino acids.

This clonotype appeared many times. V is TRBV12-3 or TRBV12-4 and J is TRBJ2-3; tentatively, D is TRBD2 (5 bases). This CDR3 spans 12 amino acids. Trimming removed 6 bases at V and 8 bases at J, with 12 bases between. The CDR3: CASSLLEVTQYF. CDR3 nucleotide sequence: TGTGCCAGCAGCCTACTGGAGGTTACGCAGTATTTT.

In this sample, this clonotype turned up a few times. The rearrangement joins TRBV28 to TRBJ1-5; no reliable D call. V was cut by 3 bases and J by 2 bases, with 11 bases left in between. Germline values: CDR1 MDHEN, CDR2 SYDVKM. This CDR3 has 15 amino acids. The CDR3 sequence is CASSLPGLRNQPQHF. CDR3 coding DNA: TGTGCCAGCAGTTTGCCAGGACTGCGCAATCAGCCCCAGCATTTT. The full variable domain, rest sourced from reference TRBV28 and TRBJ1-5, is DVKVTQSSRYLVKRTGEKVFLECVQDMDHENMFWYRQDPGLGLRLIYFSYDVKMKEKGDIPEGYSVSREKKERFSLILESASTNQTSMYLCASSLPGLRNQPQHFGDGTRLSIL.

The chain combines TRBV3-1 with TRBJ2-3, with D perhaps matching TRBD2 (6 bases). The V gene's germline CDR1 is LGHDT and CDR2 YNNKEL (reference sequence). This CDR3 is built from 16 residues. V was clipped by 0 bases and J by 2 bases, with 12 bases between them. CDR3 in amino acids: CASSQDPAGHTDTQYF. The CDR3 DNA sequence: TGTGCCAGCAGCCAAGATCCTGCGGGGCACACAGATACGCAGTATTTT.

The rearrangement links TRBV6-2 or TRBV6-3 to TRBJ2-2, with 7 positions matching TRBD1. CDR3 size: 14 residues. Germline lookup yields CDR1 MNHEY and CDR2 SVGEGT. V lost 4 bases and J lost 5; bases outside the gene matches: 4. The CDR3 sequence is CASSSGGVTGELFF. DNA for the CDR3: TGTGCCAGCAGTTCAGGGGGAGTGACCGGGGAGCTGTTTTTT.

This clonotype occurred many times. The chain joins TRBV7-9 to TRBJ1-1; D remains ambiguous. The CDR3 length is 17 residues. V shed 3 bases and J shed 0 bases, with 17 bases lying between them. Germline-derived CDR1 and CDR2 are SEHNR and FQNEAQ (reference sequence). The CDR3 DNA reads TGTGCCAGCAGCTTCGTCGGACTGGGAAGAATGAACACTGAAGCTTTCTTT. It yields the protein CASSFVGLGRMNTEAFF.

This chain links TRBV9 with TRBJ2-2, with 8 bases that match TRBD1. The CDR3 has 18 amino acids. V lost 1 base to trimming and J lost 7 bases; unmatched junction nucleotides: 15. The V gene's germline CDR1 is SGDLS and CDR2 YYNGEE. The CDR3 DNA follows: TGTGCCAGCAGCGTAACCATCACAGGACAGGGACACTTCGGGGAGCTGTTTTTT. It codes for CASSVTITGQGHFGELFF.

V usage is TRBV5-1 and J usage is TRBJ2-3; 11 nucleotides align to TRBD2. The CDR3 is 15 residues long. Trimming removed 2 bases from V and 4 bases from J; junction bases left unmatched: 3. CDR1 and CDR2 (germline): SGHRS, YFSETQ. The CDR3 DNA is TGCGCCAGCAGCTTACGGGGACTAGCGGCAGATACGCAGTATTTT. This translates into CASSLRGLAADTQYF. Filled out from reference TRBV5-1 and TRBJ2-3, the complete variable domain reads KAGVTQTPRYLIKTRGQQVTLSCSPISGHRSVSWYQQTPGQGLQFLFEYFSETQRNKGNFPGRFSGRQFSNSRSEMNVSTLELGDSALYLCASSLRGLAADTQYFGPGTRLTVL.

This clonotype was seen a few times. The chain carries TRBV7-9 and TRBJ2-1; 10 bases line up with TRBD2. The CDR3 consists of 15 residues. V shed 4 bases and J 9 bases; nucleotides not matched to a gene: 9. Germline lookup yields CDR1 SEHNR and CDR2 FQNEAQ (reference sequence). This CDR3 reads CASSSKREGRGEQFF. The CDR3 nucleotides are TGTGCCAGCAGCTCGAAGCGGGAGGGCCGCGGTGAGCAGTTCTTC.

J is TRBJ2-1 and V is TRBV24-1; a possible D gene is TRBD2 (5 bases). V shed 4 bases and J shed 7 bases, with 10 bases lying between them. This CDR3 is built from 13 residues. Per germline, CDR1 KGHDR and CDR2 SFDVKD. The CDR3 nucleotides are TGTGCCACCAGTGACCCTAAGCGGAATGAGCAGTTCTTC. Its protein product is CATSDPKRNEQFF.

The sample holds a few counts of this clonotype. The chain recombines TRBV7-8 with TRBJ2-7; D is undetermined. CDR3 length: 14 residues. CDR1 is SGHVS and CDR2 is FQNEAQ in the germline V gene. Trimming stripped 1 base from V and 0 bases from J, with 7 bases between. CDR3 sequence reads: CASSLGVFSYEQYF. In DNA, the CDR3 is TGTGCCAGCAGCTTAGGTGTCTTCTCCTACGAGCAGTACTTC.

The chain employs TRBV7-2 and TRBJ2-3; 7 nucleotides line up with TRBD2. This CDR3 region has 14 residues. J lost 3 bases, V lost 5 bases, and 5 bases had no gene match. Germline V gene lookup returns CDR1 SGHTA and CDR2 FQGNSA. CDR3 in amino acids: CASSDRLATDTQYF. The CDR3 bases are TGTGCCAGCAGCGACCGACTAGCAACAGATACGCAGTATTTT.

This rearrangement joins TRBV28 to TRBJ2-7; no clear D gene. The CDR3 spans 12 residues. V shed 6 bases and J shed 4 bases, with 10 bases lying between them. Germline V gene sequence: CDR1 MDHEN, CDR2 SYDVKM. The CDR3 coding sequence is TGTGCCAGCAGGACGGATCTATACGAGCAGTACTTC. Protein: CASRTDLYEQYF.

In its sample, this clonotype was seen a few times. The CDR3 region has the DNA TGTGCCAGCAGTGCCCACGGGGAAAGCCAGCCCCAGCATTTT. Protein sequence: CASSAHGESQPQHF. V usage is TRBV2 and J usage is TRBJ1-5; D ambiguous. CDR3 size: 14 residues. Germline V gene sequence: CDR1 SNHLY, CDR2 FYNNEI. V lost 4 bases, J lost 7 bases, and 14 bases lay in between.

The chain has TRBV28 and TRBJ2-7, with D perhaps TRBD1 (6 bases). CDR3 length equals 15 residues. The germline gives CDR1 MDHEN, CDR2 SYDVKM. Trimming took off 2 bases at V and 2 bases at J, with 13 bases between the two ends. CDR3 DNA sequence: TGTGCCAGCAGTTTAAATGACAGGAGACCCTACGAGCAGTACTTC. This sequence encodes CASSLNDRRPYEQYF.

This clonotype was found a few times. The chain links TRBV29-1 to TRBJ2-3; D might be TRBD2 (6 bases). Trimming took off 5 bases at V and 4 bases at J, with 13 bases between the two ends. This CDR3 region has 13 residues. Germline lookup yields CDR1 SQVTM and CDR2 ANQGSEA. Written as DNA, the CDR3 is TGCAGCGTTAACGGGAGACGGGCAGATACGCAGTATTTT. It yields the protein CSVNGRRADTQYF.

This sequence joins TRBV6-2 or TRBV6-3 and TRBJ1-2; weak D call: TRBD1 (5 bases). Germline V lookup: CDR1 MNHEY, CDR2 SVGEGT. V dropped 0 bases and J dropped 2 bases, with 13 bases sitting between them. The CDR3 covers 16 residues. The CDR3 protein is CASSYSNRGANYGYTF. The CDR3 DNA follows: TGTGCCAGCAGTTACTCGAATAGGGGCGCAAACTATGGCTACACCTTC.

The CDR3 coding sequence is TGTGCCAGCAGCTTAGCTGACCCCTGGACAGCGAAAGAGACCCAGTACTTC. Translation gives CASSLADPWTAKETQYF. The V call is TRBV7-2, the J call TRBJ2-5; a possible D gene is TRBD1 (6 bases). CDR3 length: 17 amino acids. In germline, CDR1 is SGHTA, CDR2 FQGNSA. V shed 0 bases and J shed 3 bases, with 17 bases lying between them.

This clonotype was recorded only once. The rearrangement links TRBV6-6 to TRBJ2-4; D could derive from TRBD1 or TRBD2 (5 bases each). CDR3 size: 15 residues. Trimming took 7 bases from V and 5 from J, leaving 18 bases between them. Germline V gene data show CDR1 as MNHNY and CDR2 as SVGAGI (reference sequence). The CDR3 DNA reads TGTGCCAGCACCCCTGGGGCGGGTGCTCAAAACATTCAGTACTTC. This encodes CASTPGAGAQNIQYF.

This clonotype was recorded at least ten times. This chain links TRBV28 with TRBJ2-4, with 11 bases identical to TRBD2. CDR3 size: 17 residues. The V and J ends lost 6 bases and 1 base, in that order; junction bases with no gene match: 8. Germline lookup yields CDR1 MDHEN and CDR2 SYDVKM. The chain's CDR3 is CASSPGLAVLAKNIQYF. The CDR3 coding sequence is TGTGCCAGCAGCCCGGGACTAGCGGTTTTGGCCAAAAACATTCAGTACTTC.

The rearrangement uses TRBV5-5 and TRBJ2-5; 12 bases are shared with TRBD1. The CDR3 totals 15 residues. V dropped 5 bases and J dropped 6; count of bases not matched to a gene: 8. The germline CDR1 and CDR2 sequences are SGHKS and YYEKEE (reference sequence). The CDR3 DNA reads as TGTGCCAGCAGTACTGGGACAGGGGGCTTCAAGACCCAGTACTTC. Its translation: CASSTGTGGFKTQYF.

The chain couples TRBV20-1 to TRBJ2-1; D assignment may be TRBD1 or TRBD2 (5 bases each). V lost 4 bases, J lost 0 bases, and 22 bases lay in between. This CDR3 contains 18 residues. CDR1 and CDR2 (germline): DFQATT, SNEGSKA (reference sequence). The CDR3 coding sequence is TGCAGTGCTATTAACCCTGATGGGGGTACGAGCTCCTACAATGAGCAGTTCTTC. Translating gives CSAINPDGGTSSYNEQFF.

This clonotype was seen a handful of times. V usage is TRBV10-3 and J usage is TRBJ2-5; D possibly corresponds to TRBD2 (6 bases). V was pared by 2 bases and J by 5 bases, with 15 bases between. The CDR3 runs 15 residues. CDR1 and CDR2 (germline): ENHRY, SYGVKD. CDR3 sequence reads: CAISEQGGMVETQYF. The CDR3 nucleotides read TGTGCCATCAGTGAGCAGGGCGGGATGGTGGAGACCCAGTACTTC.